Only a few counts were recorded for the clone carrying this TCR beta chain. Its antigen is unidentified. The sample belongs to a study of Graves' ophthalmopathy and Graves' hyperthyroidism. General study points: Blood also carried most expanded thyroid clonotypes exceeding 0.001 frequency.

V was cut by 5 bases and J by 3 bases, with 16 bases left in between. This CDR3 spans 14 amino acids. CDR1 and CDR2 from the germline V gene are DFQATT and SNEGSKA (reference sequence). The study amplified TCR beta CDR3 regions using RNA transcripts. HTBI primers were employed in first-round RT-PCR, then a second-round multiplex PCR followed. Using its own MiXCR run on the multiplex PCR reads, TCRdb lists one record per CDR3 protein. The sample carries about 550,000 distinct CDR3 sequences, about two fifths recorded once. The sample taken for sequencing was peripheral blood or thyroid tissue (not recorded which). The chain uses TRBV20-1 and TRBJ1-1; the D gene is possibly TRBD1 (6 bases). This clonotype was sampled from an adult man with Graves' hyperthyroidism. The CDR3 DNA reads TGCAGTGCTTTTCGGGGGGCGGGGGACACTGAAGCTTTCTTT. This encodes CSAFRGAGDTEAFF.